This is a list of T cell receptor beta chains from one sample in a study of cytomegalovirus exposure and HLA in healthy donors. Clones were read by immunoSEQ multiplex PCR, and TCRdb kept only the in-frame ones, dropping some. This repertoire shows under 150,000 clones, about four fifths found once; its top ten account for about 3.9%. Sequencing was done on a sample of PBMCs. These receptors all come from a woman aged 30 to 39 in good health and CMV-seronegative. The CDR3 runs from the conserved cysteine through the conserved F or W. D genes are given only for firm matches. Part of the rows lack a size; the others show once, few, many or a class for expanded clones.

v_call,clone_size,j_call,d_call,cdr3_aa,cdr3_nt
TRBV9,NA,TRBJ1-5,NA,CASSVEDTGQPQHF,TGTGCCAGCAGCGTAGAGGACACTGGGCAGCCCCAGCATTTT
TRBV6-4,NA,TRBJ1-5,NA,CARYPVRQPQHF,TGTGCCCGCTACCCGGTGCGTCAGCCCCAGCATTTT
TRBV19,once,TRBJ2-7,TRBD1,CASSIATGTGGREQYF,TGTGCCAGTAGTATAGCAACCGGGACAGGGGGCCGTGAGCAGTACTTC
TRBV18,NA,TRBJ2-2,TRBD1,CASSRWTGGHGELFF,TGTGCCAGCTCCCGATGGACAGGGGGCCACGGGGAGCTGTTTTTT
TRBV6-5,NA,TRBJ1-5,NA,CASSSSQGNQPQHF,TGTGCCAGCAGTTCCTCACAGGGAAATCAGCCCCAGCATTTT
TRBV4-2,few,TRBJ2-2,TRBD2,CASSQDLAGESGELFF,TGTGCCAGCAGCCAAGACTTAGCGGGAGAGTCGGGGGAGCTGTTTTTT
TRBV10-3,NA,TRBJ1-2,NA,CAISEPRGRDYGYTF,TGTGCCATCAGTGAACCTAGGGGGAGAGACTATGGCTACACCTTC
TRBV25-1,NA,TRBJ1-2,TRBD1,CASSEGTGARLNYGYTF,TGTGCCAGCAGTGAGGGGACAGGGGCCCGACTTAACTATGGCTACACCTTC
TRBV5-8,NA,TRBJ1-3,NA,CASSRRDAALTSGNTIYF,TGTGCCAGCAGCCGGCGGGACGCCGCTTTGACCTCTGGAAACACCATATATTTT
TRBV28,NA,TRBJ2-5,TRBD1,CASSQMGTGQLTAQYF,TGTGCCAGCAGCCAGATGGGGACGGGACAGCTTACGGCGCAGTACTTC
TRBV4-3,once,TRBJ2-1,TRBD2,CASSQERLAGTYNEQFF,TGCGCCAGCAGCCAAGAGAGGCTAGCGGGTACCTACAATGAGCAGTTCTTC
TRBV19,NA,TRBJ1-1,TRBD1,CASRPYGGTGGGGAEAFF,TGTGCCAGTAGGCCTTATGGCGGGACAGGGGGCGGTGGCGCTGAAGCTTTCTTT
TRBV28,NA,TRBJ2-5,NA,CASSFLAVTQETQYF,TGTGCCAGCAGTTTCTTAGCGGTAACCCAAGAGACCCAGTACTTC
TRBV5-6,NA,TRBJ1-2,NA,CASSRGQQSLYGYTF,TGTGCCAGCAGCCGCGGACAGCAAAGCCTTTATGGCTACACCTTC
TRBV19,NA,TRBJ2-3,TRBD2,CASSSRLAGATDTQYF,TGTGCCAGTAGTTCTAGACTAGCGGGAGCGACAGATACGCAGTATTTT
TRBV5-1,once,TRBJ2-4,NA,CASSLGWGVIGAKNIQYF,TGCGCCAGCAGCTTGGGCTGGGGGGTTATTGGGGCCAAAAACATTCAGTACTTC
TRBV7-8,once,TRBJ2-7,TRBD1,CASSPRDRASYEQYF,TGTGCCAGCAGCCCCCGGGACAGGGCCTCCTACGAGCAGTACTTC
TRBV27,few,TRBJ2-1,TRBD2,CASSFSAGDSEQFF,TGTGCCAGCAGTTTTTCAGCGGGAGACAGTGAGCAGTTCTTC
TRBV7-9,NA,TRBJ2-7,NA,CASSFPGSGYEQYF,TGTGCCAGCAGCTTTCCGGGGTCGGGATACGAGCAGTACTTC
TRBV7-9,NA,TRBJ2-3,NA,CGSWGRDTQYF,TGTGGAAGTTGGGGGCGGGATACGCAGTATTTT
TRBV5-4,NA,TRBJ2-2,TRBD1,CASSLGVRQGDTGELFF,TGTGCCAGCAGCTTGGGAGTTCGGCAGGGGGACACCGGGGAGCTGTTTTTT
TRBV6-4,once,TRBJ2-3,TRBD2,CASSEEVVTSGDSTDTQYF,TGTGCCAGCAGTGAAGAGGTGGTGACTAGCGGAGATAGCACAGATACGCAGTATTTT
TRBV27,NA,TRBJ2-7,TRBD2,CASTQFGTRRLSSYEQYF,TGTGCCAGCACCCAATTCGGGACTAGGAGATTAAGCTCCTACGAGCAGTACTTC
TRBV4-3,NA,TRBJ1-6,NA,CASSQDTPPRAPLHF,TGCGCCAGCAGCCAAGACACCCCGCCGAGGGCACCCCTCCACTTT
TRBV7-9,NA,TRBJ2-4,NA,CSSSSTGLKNIQYF,TGTTCCAGCAGCTCGACAGGCCTTAAAAACATTCAGTACTTC